What follows are 9 T cell receptor beta chains derived from one specimen sequenced in a study of blood T cell repertoires in COVID-19. Method: immunoSEQ multiplex PCR; TCRdb's copy keeps in-frame clones and lacks some. The data contain a few hundred thousand clones, about 90% of them seen just once; the ten biggest clones take up less than 3.5%. Sequencing used peripheral blood. The source of these receptors is a woman in her thirties with COVID-19, enrolled during active disease.

This chain joins TRBV20-1 and TRBJ2-4, with D tentatively TRBD2 (5 bases). The V gene's germline CDR1 is DFQATT and CDR2 SNEGSKA (reference sequence). V lost 3 bases and J lost 1, with 10 bases in between. This CDR3 spans 14 amino acids. This chain's CDR3 is CSASPGEAKNIQYF. Written as DNA, the CDR3 is TGCAGTGCTAGTCCTGGGGAGGCCAAAAACATTCAGTACTTC.

CDR3 coding DNA: TGTGCCAGCAGCCCTACCGGGACAGCAAGCACAGATACGCAGTATTTT. Translation: CASSPTGTASTDTQYF. The chain couples TRBV3-1 (or the pseudogene TRBV3-2) to TRBJ2-3, with 7 nucleotides matching TRBD1. From germline, CDR1 is LGHDT and CDR2 YNNKEL (reference sequence). The CDR3 covers 16 residues. The ends lost 4 bases at V and 0 bases at J; junction bases unmatched: 7.

The V and J genes are TRBV18 and TRBJ2-1, with 10 positions matching TRBD2. From germline, CDR1 is KGHSH and CDR2 LQKENI. The length of the CDR3 is 14 residues. Germline trimming cut 0 bases from V and 10 bases from J; bases unmatched to any gene: 3. The CDR3 DNA sequence: TGTGCCAGCTCACCACCAGCGGGAGGGGACGAGCAGTTCTTC. It translates to CASSPPAGGDEQFF.

The J gene is TRBJ2-1, the V gene TRBV30, with D possibly being TRBD2 (6 bases). This CDR3 has 16 amino acids. Germline V gene lookup returns CDR1 GTSNPN and CDR2 SVGIG (reference sequence). Trimming took off 0 bases at V and 3 bases at J, with 15 bases between the two ends. In DNA form, the CDR3 reads TGTGCCTGGAGTGTCCCGAGACTAGACAACTACAATGAGCAGTTCTTC. Its translation: CAWSVPRLDNYNEQFF.

This chain joins TRBV30 and TRBJ2-7, with a possible D match to TRBD1 (6 bases). Trimming removed 5 bases from V and 0 bases from J, with 11 bases in between. The length of the CDR3 is 13 residues. Germline CDR1 is GTSNPN and CDR2 is SVGIG (reference sequence). This chain's CDR3 is CAWQGPSSYEQYF. The CDR3 DNA is TGTGCCTGGCAGGGGCCGAGCTCCTACGAGCAGTACTTC.

The genes are TRBV25-1 and TRBJ1-2, with D perhaps matching TRBD1 (6 bases). There are 14 residues in the CDR3. The V end was cut by 7 bases, the J end by 4 bases, with 16 bases between. Germline V gene sequence: CDR1 MGHDK, CDR2 SYGVNS. For the CDR3, the DNA is TGTGCCAGCACGGCGGGGGGCCGATTCTATGGCTACACCTTC. This codes for CASTAGGRFYGYTF.

V and J are TRBV4-1 and TRBJ2-3; 12 positions match TRBD2. The CDR3 runs 18 residues. The junction had 4 bases not matched to a gene; V was cut back by 0 bases and J by 0 bases. Germline V gene data show CDR1 as MGHRA and CDR2 as YSYEKL. The CDR3, as DNA: TGCGCCAGCAGCCAAGATTCAACTAGCGGGAGGAGCACAGATACGCAGTATTTT. This encodes CASSQDSTSGRSTDTQYF.

This clone was seen once. The CDR3 DNA reads as TGTGCCAGCAACACGAGGGGACAGGGATGGGACCGGGAGCTGTTTTTT. Protein: CASNTRGQGWDRELFF. This sequence joins TRBV21-1 and TRBJ2-2; the tabulated D call, TRBD1, remains unverified against the DNA. TRBV21-1 is annotated as a pseudogene. The CDR3 runs 16 residues.

The V gene is TRBV7-2, the J gene TRBJ1-1, with TRBD1 identical over 10 bases. This CDR3 comprises 14 residues. Looked up from germline, CDR1 is SGHTA and CDR2 is FQGNSA. V lost 2 bases and J lost 7; bases outside the gene matches: 4. CDR3 coding DNA: TGTGCCAGCAGCTTAACGGGACAGGGGTTTGAAGCTTTCTTT. This encodes CASSLTGQGFEAFF. The complete variable domain, with remaining parts taken from reference TRBV7-2 and TRBJ1-1, reads GAGVSQSPSNKVTEKGKDVELRCDPISGHTALYWYRQSLGQGLEFLIYFQGNSAPDKSGLPSDRFSAERTGGSVSTLTIQRTQQEDSAVYLCASSLTGQGFEAFFGQGTRLTVV.